One and the same sample provided the 10 T cell receptor beta chains below, sequenced in a study of T cells in tuberculosis. Sequencing was performed with immunoSEQ multiplex PCR; in TCRdb, only in-frame clones are kept and a portion is missing. The data show tens of thousands of clones, around 94% seen once. Sequencing was performed on PBMCs. These receptors originate from a donor between 10 and 29 years old with latent tuberculosis or without tuberculosis infection.

The count of this clone is one. The chain couples TRBV2 to TRBJ1-2, with 9 bases lining up with TRBD1. This CDR3 has 13 residues. Germline CDR1 SNHLY, CDR2 FYNNEI. V lost 8 bases, J lost 2 bases, and 3 bases stayed unmatched. The CDR3 loop reads CASHRGRNYGYTF. The CDR3 coding sequence is TGTGCCAGCCACAGGGGGCGCAACTATGGCTACACCTTC.

J is TRBJ2-7 and V is TRBV7-8; tentative D call: TRBD2 (6 bases). V was trimmed by 3 bases and J by 3 bases, leaving 12 bases between them. CDR3 length: 14 amino acids. From germline, CDR1 is SGHVS and CDR2 FQNEAQ. The CDR3 here is CASSLEGSDYEQYF. For the CDR3, the DNA is TGTGCCAGCAGCTTGGAGGGGTCAGACTACGAGCAGTACTTC.

The J gene is TRBJ2-1, the V gene TRBV18, with 7 bases aligning to TRBD1. Germline CDR1 is KGHSH and CDR2 is LQKENI. V lost 2 bases and J lost 12; bases outside the gene matches: 7. The CDR3 covers 13 residues. Here the CDR3 reads CASSPDQGVWQFF. The CDR3 coding sequence is TGTGCCAGCTCACCAGACCAGGGGGTATGGCAGTTCTTC.

This rearrangement joins TRBV4-1 to TRBJ2-5; TRBD1 matches at 7 bases. The CDR3 is made up of 14 amino acids. Germline trimming cut 3 bases from V and 9 bases from J; bases unmatched to any gene: 10. Germline V gives CDR1 MGHRA, CDR2 YSYEKL. CDR3 loop: CASSQSTGSNSQYF. In nucleotides, the CDR3 is TGCGCCAGCAGCCAGTCGACAGGGTCAAACTCCCAGTACTTC.

The chain has TRBV5-4 and TRBJ2-4; D not resolved. The CDR3 contains 14 residues. Trimming removed 5 bases from V and 1 base from J, with 10 bases in between. Germline loops: CDR1 SGHNT, CDR2 YYREEE (reference sequence). CDR3 nucleotides: TGTGCCAGCAGTTCAGTCCTGGCCAAAAACATTCAGTACTTC. This gives the protein CASSSVLAKNIQYF.

The V and J genes are TRBV27 and TRBJ1-1; D may be TRBD1 (6 bases). Germline V gives CDR1 MNHEY, CDR2 SMNVEV (reference sequence). CDR3 length: 17 amino acids. V shed 3 bases and J shed 5 bases, with 22 bases lying between them. Here the CDR3 DNA reads TGTGCCAGCAGTTTCGTAACAGGGATCCTTACAAGGACTGAAGCTTTCTTT. It yields the protein CASSFVTGILTRTEAFF.

This clone occurred once. The J gene is TRBJ1-2, the V gene TRBV29-1; D remains ambiguous. CDR3 size: 14 residues. The V gene's germline CDR1 is SQVTM and CDR2 ANQGSEA. V shed 7 bases and J shed 4 bases, with 19 bases lying between them. CDR3 protein: CSAYSDGVSYGYTF. CDR3 bases: TGCAGCGCTTATTCGGACGGGGTTTCCTATGGCTACACCTTC.

The chain couples TRBV7-6 to TRBJ2-7, with 10 bases aligning to TRBD2. This CDR3 comprises 16 residues. The V gene end was trimmed by 6 bases and the J gene end by 1 base; junction bases not matched to a gene: 9. CDR1 is SGHVS and CDR2 is FNYEAQ in the germline V gene. CDR3 bases: TGTGCCAGCAGTTTCCTAGCGGGAGAGGGGTCCTACGAGCAGTACTTC. Translation: CASSFLAGEGSYEQYF.

This chain links TRBV6-5 with TRBJ1-1; a weak D match, TRBD1 (5 bases). Trimming stripped 3 bases from V and 8 bases from J, with 16 bases between. The V gene's germline CDR1 is MNHEY and CDR2 SVGAGI. The CDR3 loop spans 14 amino acids. The CDR3 nucleotides read TGTGCCAGCAGTTATAGGGAGGGGCACTCCGAAGCTTTCTTT. This gives the protein CASSYREGHSEAFF.

The genes are TRBV18 and TRBJ1-2; TRBD1 agrees at 9 bases. Germline CDR1 KGHSH, CDR2 LQKENI. After removal of 2 bases from V and 4 bases from J, the junction contained 5 bases not matched to a gene. This CDR3 spans 15 amino acids. CDR3 sequence: CASSPTRDRVYGYTF. The CDR3 DNA is TGTGCCAGCTCACCAACCCGGGACAGGGTCTATGGCTACACCTTC. Supplemented by reference TRBV18 and TRBJ1-2, the full variable domain reads NAGVMQNPRHLVRRRGQEARLRCSPMKGHSHVYWYRQLPEEGLKFMVYLQKENIIDESGMPKERFSAEFPKEGPSILRIQQVVRGDSAAYFCASSPTRDRVYGYTFGSGTRLTVV.